This TCR beta chain was documented in a study of cytomegalovirus exposure and HLA in healthy donors. Per germline, CDR1 SGDLS and CDR2 YYNGEE. This CDR3 contains 20 residues. Trimming cost V 1 base and J 7 bases, with 30 bases left between them. PCR amplification relied on 60 Vbeta primers (plus 13 Jbeta primers). Method: immunoSEQ multiplex PCR; TCRdb's copy keeps in-frame clones and lacks some. There are 150,000 to 200,000 clones in the sample; more than 65% occur only once, and 4.5% to 5% lies in the top ten. Material for sequencing was PBMCs. The chain uses TRBV9 and TRBJ2-1; D perhaps matches TRBD2 (5 bases). This clonotype originated in a man younger than 35 in good health and CMV-seropositive. CDR3 nucleotide sequence: TGTGCCAGCAGCGTAATTTCTAGCCTTGTTTATGAAGGGATGAAAAATGAGCAGTTCTTC. Translation: CASSVISSLVYEGMKNEQFF.